This is a list of T cell receptor beta chains from one sample in a study of T cells in Graves' hyperthyroidism and ophthalmopathy. TCRdb reanalysed the multiplex PCR reads using MiXCR and keeps one entry per CDR3 protein. The repertoire holds 300,000 to 450,000 distinct CDR3 sequences, with 17% as singletons. Sequencing used blood. These receptors all stem from a woman in her twenties or thirties with Graves' hyperthyroidism that later progressed to Graves' ophthalmopathy. The CDR3 runs from the conserved cysteine through the conserved F or W. D genes are given only for firm matches. Clone size is stated in some rows and not others, as once, few, many or a class when expanded.

J gene,CDR3 length,D gene,V gene,clone size,CDR3 protein,CDR3 DNA
TRBJ2-7,18,.,TRBV28,many,CASFSPYNGDSGRLEQYF,TGTGCCAGCTTCTCCCCTTATAACGGAGATTCGGGGCGGCTCGAGCAGTACTTC
TRBJ2-7,14,.,TRBV27,few,CASSSEDGSYEQYF,TGTGCCAGCAGTTCCGAGGACGGTTCGTACGAGCAGTACTTC
TRBJ2-5,13,.,TRBV7-2,many,CASSLGTWETQYF,TGTGCCAGCAGCTTGGGGACCTGGGAGACCCAGTACTTC
TRBJ2-7,14,.,TRBV27,many,CASSFGGLSYEQYF,TGTGCCAGCAGTTTCGGGGGGCTCTCCTACGAGCAGTACTTC
TRBJ1-1,13,.,TRBV28,many,CASSSGPNTEAFF,TGTGCCAGCAGTTCTGGGCCTAACACTGAAGCTTTCTTT
TRBJ1-2,14,TRBD1,TRBV27,many,CASSSDRGGYGYTF,TGTGCCAGCAGTTCGGACAGGGGAGGCTATGGCTACACCTTC
TRBJ1-2,17,.,TRBV9,.,CASSVRPDGRERDGYTF,TGTGCCAGCAGCGTACGCCCTGATGGTCGGGAGAGGGATGGCTACACCTTC
TRBJ1-2,19,TRBD1,TRBV10-3,.,CAISVEGGGPTPTPYGYTF,TGTGCCATCAGTGTAGAAGGGGGCGGTCCCACCCCAACTCCATATGGCTACACCTTC
TRBJ2-1,14,.,TRBV12-3/TRBV12-4,many,CASSPLRSYNEQFF,TGTGCCAGCAGCCCCCTGAGGTCATACAATGAGCAGTTCTTC
TRBJ2-5,15,TRBD2,TRBV20-1,.,CSARVGAGAVETQYF,TGCAGTGCTAGAGTTGGAGCGGGGGCGGTGGAGACCCAGTACTTC
TRBJ1-5,14,.,TRBV7-2,many,CASSLQGTNQPQHF,TGTGCCAGCAGCCTACAGGGAACCAATCAGCCCCAGCATTTT
TRBJ1-1,16,.,TRBV7-2,many,CASSPTGGDIDTEAFF,TGTGCCAGCTCTCCCACGGGAGGGGACATCGACACTGAAGCTTTCTTT
TRBJ2-3,19,TRBD1,TRBV3-1,.,CTSSHRLRTGVADTDTQYF,TGTACCAGCAGCCATCGATTACGGACAGGGGTGGCGGACACAGATACGCAGTATTTT
TRBJ2-3,17,TRBD1,TRBV7-9,many,CASSLIRAGGSTDTQYF,TGTGCCAGCAGCTTAATTCGGGCAGGGGGAAGCACAGATACGCAGTATTTT
TRBJ2-5,14,.,TRBV7-9,many,CASSLSRTEETQYF,TGTGCCAGCAGCTTGAGTAGAACAGAAGAGACCCAGTACTTC
TRBJ1-5,15,.,TRBV3-1,few,CASSQDRGWNQPQHF,TGTGCCAGCAGCCAAGATAGGGGGTGGAATCAGCCCCAGCATTTT
TRBJ1-5,17,.,TRBV11-2,few,CASSLGLTGSINQPQHF,TGTGCCAGCAGCTTAGGACTAACAGGGTCCATCAATCAGCCCCAGCATTTT
TRBJ2-7,13,.,TRBV6-4,.,CASSESDSYEQYF,TGTGCCAGCAGTGAATCCGACAGCTACGAGCAGTACTTC
TRBJ1-6,16,.,TRBV6-6,many,CASSYLRQEYNSPLHF,TGTGCCAGCAGTTACTTACGACAGGAATATAATTCACCCCTCCACTTT
TRBJ2-1,15,TRBD1,TRBV20-1,many,CSASSGTGGFNEQFF,TGCAGTGCTAGTTCCGGGACAGGGGGCTTCAATGAGCAGTTCTTC
TRBJ1-5,14,.,TRBV12-3/TRBV12-4,many,CASSQGSYDQPQHF,TGTGCCAGCAGCCAAGGCAGCTATGATCAGCCCCAGCATTTT
TRBJ1-1,15,.,TRBV3-1,.,CASSKSRLRSSEAFF,TGTGCCAGCAGCAAATCCCGCTTAAGAAGCTCTGAAGCTTTCTTT
TRBJ2-7,12,.,TRBV12-3/TRBV12-4,many,CASSSLGPEQYF,TGTGCCAGCAGTTCCCTTGGACCCGAGCAGTACTTC
TRBJ1-1,16,.,TRBV7-9,many,CASSLFRGEWDTEAFF,TGTGCCAGCAGCTTATTCCGGGGCGAGTGGGACACTGAAGCTTTCTTT
TRBJ1-5,14,.,TRBV30,many,CAWSLGLANQPQHF,TGTGCCTGGAGTCTGGGGTTGGCAAATCAGCCCCAGCATTTT
TRBJ1-4,16,.,TRBV7-9,.,CASSQDDSATNEKLFF,TGTGCCAGCAGCCAGGACGACAGTGCAACTAATGAAAAACTGTTTTTT
TRBJ1-1,14,.,TRBV20-1,many,CSARDLTENTEAFF,TGCAGTGCTAGAGATTTGACAGAGAACACTGAAGCTTTCTTT
TRBJ2-6,14,.,TRBV5-1,many,CASSLEADYYVLTF,TGCGCCAGCAGCTTGGAGGCAGACTATTACGTCCTGACTTTC
TRBJ2-7,16,TRBD2,TRBV11-2,many,CASSPGRGGGLYEQYF,TGTGCCAGCAGCCCCGGCCGGGGGGGGGGCCTATACGAGCAGTACTTC
TRBJ1-2,13,.,TRBV7-9,many,CASSFGYDYGYTF,TGTGCCAGCAGCTTCGGGTACGACTATGGCTACACCTTC
TRBJ2-3,12,.,TRBV27,few,CASSLNPDTQYF,TGTGCCAGCAGTTTGAACCCAGATACGCAGTATTTT